The 14 T cell receptor beta chains in this list originate from one sample, sequenced in a study of Tregs in tolerant kidney transplant recipients. Produced via immunoSEQ multiplex PCR; TCRdb's table is partial and in-frame only. The table records under 95,000 clones, less than 95% of them present only once. Sequencing was performed on Tregs from blood, taken before the transplant. These receptors all stem from a human donor who received a combined kidney and bone marrow transplant.

The CDR3 sequence: CAWSGGQSFGNTIYF. CDR3 bases: TGTGCCTGGAGTGGGGGACAGTCATTCGGAAACACCATATATTTT. This rearrangement joins TRBV30 to TRBJ1-3; 7 nucleotides agree with TRBD1. V shed 1 base and J 4 bases; nucleotides not matched to a gene: 7. Germline assignment: CDR1 GTSNPN and CDR2 SVGIG (reference sequence). This CDR3 is 15 amino acids long.

The genes are TRBV7-2 and TRBJ2-5; 8 bases line up with TRBD1. CDR3 length: 17 amino acids. CDR1 and CDR2 (germline): SGHTA, FQGNSA. The junction had 12 bases not matched to a gene; V was cut back by 1 base and J by 5 bases. CDR3 loop: CASSLGGTGPIRETQYF. DNA of the CDR3: TGTGCCAGCAGCTTAGGCGGGACAGGTCCGATTAGGGAGACCCAGTACTTC.

This chain links TRBV5-4 with TRBJ2-3; perhaps TRBD1 as D (5 bases). Germline lookup yields CDR1 SGHNT and CDR2 YYREEE (reference sequence). The CDR3 contains 14 residues. The ends were cut back, 3 bases at V and 9 bases at J, with 17 bases in the middle. CDR3 nucleotide sequence: TGTGCCAGCAGCTCTACACAGGTCCCTGGGACGCAGTATTTT. Protein product: CASSSTQVPGTQYF.

The chain uses TRBV7-2 and TRBJ2-6, with D perhaps given as TRBD1 or TRBD2 (5 bases each). The CDR3 runs to 16 residues. Looked up from germline, CDR1 is SGHTA and CDR2 is FQGNSA. V lost 8 bases to trimming and J lost 3 bases, with 17 bases between them. CDR3 region: CASRQGGQGGANVLTF. CDR3 DNA sequence: TGTGCCAGCCGCCAGGGCGGGCAGGGTGGGGCCAACGTCCTGACTTTC.

This chain links TRBV19 with TRBJ1-4; weak D call: TRBD1 (5 bases). V was cut by 5 bases and J by 6 bases, with 16 bases left in between. CDR1 and CDR2 from the germline V gene are LNHDA and SQIVND (reference sequence). This CDR3 contains 15 residues. In DNA, the CDR3 is TGTGCCAGTAGTCCCATCGGGGCAGGAGATGAAAAACTGTTTTTT. Protein sequence: CASSPIGAGDEKLFF. The entire variable domain, with the rest obtained from reference TRBV19 and TRBJ1-4, is as follows: DGGITQSPKYLFRKEGQNVTLSCEQNLNHDAMYWYRQDPGQGLRLIYYSQIVNDFQKGDIAEGYSVSREKKESFPLTVTSAQKNPTAFYLCASSPIGAGDEKLFFGSGTQLSVL.

The rearrangement links TRBV19 to TRBJ1-6, with TRBD1 matching 7 bases. V trimming: 6 bases; J trimming: 7 bases; junction bases outside the gene matches: 9. The germline CDR1 and CDR2 sequences are LNHDA and SQIVND (reference sequence). This CDR3 contains 15 residues. CDR3 DNA: TGTGCCAGTAGAGACGACAGGGTCGACAATTCACCCCTCCACTTT. Residues: CASRDDRVDNSPLHF. The variable domain in full, with the rest retrieved from reference TRBV19 and TRBJ1-6, is DGGITQSPKYLFRKEGQNVTLSCEQNLNHDAMYWYRQDPGQGLRLIYYSQIVNDFQKGDIAEGYSVSREKKESFPLTVTSAQKNPTAFYLCASRDDRVDNSPLHFGNGTRLTVT.

This clone was counted only a few times. The chain combines TRBV2 with TRBJ1-1; D is unclear. Trimming stripped 6 bases from V and 5 bases from J, with 10 bases between. Looked up from germline, CDR1 is SNHLY and CDR2 is FYNNEI. The CDR3 length is 12 residues. The CDR3 DNA reads as TGTGCCAGCAGCGCACCCGTGACTGAAGCTTTCTTT. This gives the protein CASSAPVTEAFF.

The rearrangement links TRBV28 to TRBJ2-7; possibly TRBD2 for D (5 bases). The CDR3 totals 15 residues. Germline V gives CDR1 MDHEN, CDR2 SYDVKM. Trimming left V 2 bases short and J 0 bases short, with 11 bases between. CDR3 sequence reads: CASSLSGRVSYEQYF. Here the CDR3 DNA reads TGTGCCAGCAGTTTAAGCGGTCGGGTCTCCTACGAGCAGTACTTC.

V and J are TRBV7-2 and TRBJ1-1; D is possibly TRBD1 (5 bases). CDR1 and CDR2 from the germline V gene are SGHTA and FQGNSA. Trimming removed 1 base at V and 5 bases at J, with 14 bases between. This CDR3 comprises 15 residues. The CDR3 reads CASSLVVGGGTEAFF. The DNA for the CDR3 is TGTGCCAGCAGCTTAGTGGTCGGGGGTGGGACTGAAGCTTTCTTT.

This chain joins TRBV2 and TRBJ2-5, with 7 bases matching TRBD1. Germline assignment: CDR1 SNHLY and CDR2 FYNNEI. J gave up 5 bases and V 4 bases, and 7 bases lay outside the gene matches. There are 14 residues in the CDR3. As DNA, the CDR3 is TGTGCCAGCAGTGCCCGACAGGGTTGGGAGACCCAGTACTTC. Translated, it gives CASSARQGWETQYF.

The chain employs TRBV20-1 and TRBJ1-1; D gene unclear. The CDR3 loop spans 11 amino acids. Germline values: CDR1 DFQATT, CDR2 SNEGSKA (reference sequence). V was shortened by 6 bases and J by 4 bases, with 9 bases between the two germline ends. CDR3 in DNA: TGCAGTGCGGCGTATTCCACTGAAGCTTTCTTT. Encoded protein: CSAAYSTEAFF.

The V call is TRBV7-8, the J call TRBJ1-2; D is undetermined. Germline V gives CDR1 SGHVS, CDR2 FQNEAQ. The ends were cut back, 4 bases at V and 5 bases at J, with 11 bases in the middle. The CDR3 consists of 13 residues. The CDR3 sequence is CASSSVGIYGYTF. In DNA form, the CDR3 reads TGTGCCAGCAGCTCTGTTGGGATTTATGGCTACACCTTC.

This chain uses TRBV4-1 with TRBJ1-5, with D perhaps matching TRBD1 (5 bases). CDR3 size: 16 residues. The V gene lost 0 bases and the J gene lost 8 bases, with 17 bases spanning the gap. Per the germline V gene, CDR1 is MGHRA and CDR2 is YSYEKL. CDR3 protein: CASSQELGRAVEPQHF. The CDR3 DNA follows: TGCGCCAGCAGCCAAGAACTAGGCAGGGCCGTAGAGCCCCAGCATTTT.

The chain recombines TRBV7-2 with TRBJ2-5; the match to TRBD1 covers 7 bases. J lost 0 bases, V lost 1 base, and 8 bases had no gene match. This CDR3 is built from 17 residues. Germline V gives CDR1 SGHTA, CDR2 FQGNSA. This CDR3 reads CASSLGLRTGYQETQYF. The CDR3 region has the DNA TGTGCCAGCAGCTTAGGATTGAGGACAGGCTACCAAGAGACCCAGTACTTC.